These 26 T cell receptor beta chains originate from one sample sequenced in a study of Graves' ophthalmopathy and Graves' hyperthyroidism. The TCR beta CDR3 regions underwent amplification from RNA transcripts. First-round RT-PCR relied on HTBI primers, and a second-round multiplex PCR came next. Each CDR3 protein is one row after TCRdb ran MiXCR on the multiplex PCR reads. The table includes about 220,000 distinct CDR3 sequences, 20% to 25% detected once. Sequencing input: peripheral blood. All receptors derive from a woman between 45 and 65 years old with Graves' ophthalmopathy.

This clonotype came up many times. The rearrangement links TRBV10-3 to TRBJ2-5; D is undetermined. The CDR3 runs to 13 residues. In germline, CDR1 is ENHRY, CDR2 SYGVKD. The V gene lost 4 bases and the J gene lost 2 bases, with 8 bases spanning the gap. CDR3 loop: CAISAEMQETQYF. Here the CDR3 DNA reads TGTGCCATCAGTGCGGAAATGCAAGAGACCCAGTACTTC.

In this sample, this clonotype turned up many times. The chain employs TRBV7-9 and TRBJ2-7, with D unresolved. Germline CDR1 reads SEHNR; CDR2 reads FQNEAQ (reference sequence). The CDR3 length is 12 residues. V gave up 5 bases and J gave up 1 base, with 6 bases separating them. For the CDR3, the DNA is TGTGCCAGCAGCCACGCTTCCTACGAGCAGTACTTC. It encodes CASSHASYEQYF.

This clonotype was counted at least ten times. V and J are TRBV10-3 and TRBJ1-6; D uncertain. The germline V gene has CDR1 ENHRY and CDR2 SYGVKD. CDR3 length: 13 amino acids. V gave up 10 bases and J gave up 5 bases, with 12 bases separating them. The CDR3 sequence is CATSRADNSPLHF. The CDR3 DNA follows: TGTGCCACCTCCCGGGCCGATAATTCACCCCTCCACTTT.

This clonotype was detected ten times or more. The rearrangement uses TRBV6-1 and TRBJ1-6, with 8 bases aligning to TRBD1. The germline CDR1 and CDR2 sequences are MNHNS and SASEGT. This CDR3 comprises 14 residues. V shed 4 bases, J shed 9 bases, and the junction held 5 bases outside the gene matches. CDR3 loop: CASSAGQGPSPLHF. In DNA, the CDR3 is TGTGCCAGCAGTGCCGGACAGGGTCCTTCACCCCTCCACTTT.

This clonotype came up many times. The rearrangement joins TRBV5-4 to TRBJ2-4; 9 bases align to TRBD2. Germline loops: CDR1 SGHNT, CDR2 YYREEE (reference sequence). This CDR3 has 20 residues. J was trimmed by 0 bases and V by 1 base; bases with no gene match: 14. DNA of the CDR3: TGTGCCAGCAGCTTGATCTCCGGGACTAGCAGCTCGATAGCCAAAAACATTCAGTACTTC. This encodes CASSLISGTSSSIAKNIQYF. The full variable domain, its missing parts supplied by reference TRBV5-4 and TRBJ2-4, is ETGVTQSPTHLIKTRGQQVTLRCSSQSGHNTVSWYQQALGQGPQFIFQYYREEENGRGNFPPRFSGLQFPNYSSELNVNALELDDSALYLCASSLISGTSSSIAKNIQYFGAGTRLSVL.

This clonotype appeared many times. The rearrangement joins TRBV5-6 to TRBJ2-7; D is tentatively TRBD1 or TRBD2 (5 bases each). V was pared by 1 base and J by 6 bases, with 14 bases between. Germline assignment: CDR1 SGHDT and CDR2 YYEEEE. The CDR3 is made up of 14 amino acids. DNA for the CDR3: TGTGCCAGCAGCTTGAGGATGGGACGGGCCGAGCAGTACTTC. Protein sequence: CASSLRMGRAEQYF. Full variable domain (outside the CDR3, taken from reference TRBV5-6 and TRBJ2-7): DAGVTQSPTHLIKTRGQQVTLRCSPKSGHDTVSWYQQALGQGPQFIFQYYEEEERQRGNFPDRFSGHQFPNYSSELNVNALLLGDSALYLCASSLRMGRAEQYFGPGTRLTVT.

This clonotype was seen many times. The chain combines TRBV19 with TRBJ2-5; D gene ambiguous. Trimming shortened V by 6 bases and J by 5 bases, and 10 bases separated the two germline ends. The CDR3 totals 12 residues. Germline V lookup: CDR1 LNHDA, CDR2 SQIVND (reference sequence). This chain's CDR3 is CASSHSRETQYF. In DNA form, the CDR3 reads TGTGCCAGTAGCCATAGCAGGGAGACCCAGTACTTC.

The chain carries TRBV27 and TRBJ2-5; D possibly matches TRBD1 or TRBD2 (7 bases each). V was cut by 4 bases and J by 5 bases, with 17 bases left in between. Germline V gene sequence: CDR1 MNHEY, CDR2 SMNVEV (reference sequence). This CDR3 region has 15 residues. For the CDR3, the DNA is TGTGCCAGCAGTTCCTCCAGGGGGGGCGGGGAGACCCAGTACTTC. The encoded protein is CASSSSRGGGETQYF.

This clonotype was detected many times. V gene TRBV27 combines with J gene TRBJ1-1, with unresolved D. Germline CDR1 and CDR2: MNHEY and SMNVEV (reference sequence). Trimming left V 4 bases short and J 7 bases short, with 7 bases between. CDR3 length: 11 residues. Written as DNA, the CDR3 is TGTGCCAGCAGTTCGGGGTTTGAAGCTTTCTTT. It specifies CASSSGFEAFF.

This clonotype was seen repeatedly, ten times or more. The chain carries TRBV15 and TRBJ2-2; D may be TRBD1 (6 bases). Germline CDR1 is LNHNV and CDR2 is YYDKDF (reference sequence). This CDR3 region has 16 residues. V was shortened by 3 bases and J by 1 base, with 12 bases between the two germline ends. The CDR3 loop reads CATSSTTGGNTGELFF. The DNA for the CDR3 is TGTGCCACCAGCAGCACGACAGGAGGGAACACCGGGGAGCTGTTTTTT.

This clonotype was found many times. The chain recombines TRBV24-1 with TRBJ2-7; 12 positions match TRBD2. V dropped 3 bases and J dropped 9; count of bases not matched to a gene: 8. The CDR3 spans 15 residues. The germline V gene has CDR1 KGHDR and CDR2 SFDVKD. CDR3 coding DNA: TGTGCCACCAGTGATCCGACTAGCGGGAGTAGGGTGCAGTACTTC. It is translated as CATSDPTSGSRVQYF.

This clonotype was detected ten times or more. The chain couples TRBV2 to TRBJ1-2; D unresolved. With 6 bases removed from V and 4 bases from J, the gap between germline ends came to 12 bases. The CDR3 totals 13 residues. Germline loops: CDR1 SNHLY, CDR2 FYNNEI. The CDR3 sequence: CASRPGVSYGYTF. The CDR3 DNA follows: TGTGCCAGCAGACCCGGGGTTAGCTATGGCTACACCTTC.

In this sample, this clonotype turned up many times. The V gene is TRBV7-9, the J gene TRBJ1-5; 9 bases match TRBD1. Germline CDR1 and CDR2: SEHNR and FQNEAQ (reference sequence). V gave up 5 bases and J gave up 3 bases; unmatched junction bases: 5. The CDR3 runs 15 residues. In DNA, the CDR3 is TGTGCCAGCAGCCCGGGACAGGGACCCAATCAGCCCCAGCATTTT. Protein sequence: CASSPGQGPNQPQHF.

This clonotype was found many times. The chain employs TRBV10-2 and TRBJ1-2; D not certain. Looked up from germline, CDR1 is WSHSY and CDR2 is SAAADI. The CDR3 runs to 13 residues. Trimming stripped 0 bases from V and 5 bases from J, with 7 bases between. CDR3 sequence reads: CASSESGNYGYTF. CDR3 DNA: TGCGCCAGCAGTGAGTCCGGGAATTATGGCTACACCTTC.

This chain joins TRBV12-3 or TRBV12-4 and TRBJ2-2; TRBD2 matches 11 bases. Trimming at V came to 5 bases and at J to 3 bases, leaving 5 bases not matched to a gene. CDR3 length: 16 amino acids. The CDR3 loop is CASSPGTSGHTGELFF. Here the CDR3 DNA reads TGTGCCAGCAGTCCCGGGACTAGCGGTCACACCGGGGAGCTGTTTTTT.

This clonotype was observed at least ten times. V gene TRBV5-8 combines with J gene TRBJ2-5; 7 bases fit TRBD1. This CDR3 region has 16 residues. Trimming removed 3 bases from V and 0 bases from J; junction bases left unmatched: 8. Germline CDR1 is SGHTS and CDR2 is YDEGEE. The CDR3 bases are TGTGCCAGCAGCTATTCGGGACAGACCTACCAAGAGACCCAGTACTTC. Translation: CASSYSGQTYQETQYF.

In this sample, this clonotype turned up many times. The J gene is TRBJ2-2, the V gene TRBV28, with TRBD1 identical over 11 bases. Per the germline V gene, CDR1 is MDHEN and CDR2 is SYDVKM. Trimming took 8 bases from V and 3 from J; bases not matched to a gene: 2. There are 14 residues in the CDR3. DNA for the CDR3: TGTGCCAGCTGGGACAGGGGGGACACCGGGGAGCTGTTTTTT. Its protein product is CASWDRGDTGELFF.

This clonotype appeared many times. The chain combines TRBV30 with TRBJ1-3; no firm D call. V was trimmed by 3 bases and J by 4 bases, leaving 7 bases between them. The CDR3 is 12 residues long. Germline-derived CDR1 and CDR2 are GTSNPN and SVGIG (reference sequence). The CDR3 sequence: CAWRPGGNTIYF. The CDR3 DNA reads TGTGCCTGGAGGCCAGGAGGAAACACCATATATTTT. Based on the CDR3 plus reference TRBV30 and TRBJ1-3, the full variable domain is SQTIHQWPATLVQPVGSPLSLECTVEGTSNPNLYWYRQAAGRGLQLLFYSVGIGQISSEVPQNLSASRPQDRQFILSSKKLLLSDSGFYLCAWRPGGNTIYFGEGSWLTVV.

The chain recombines TRBV6-1 with TRBJ1-5; perhaps TRBD1 as D (5 bases). The CDR3 consists of 15 residues. V lost 6 bases and J 1 base, leaving 13 bases between the germline ends. Germline CDR1 MNHNS, CDR2 SASEGT. CDR3 in amino acids: CASRSDSRSNQPQHF. The CDR3 DNA reads TGTGCCAGCAGGAGCGACAGTAGGAGCAATCAGCCCCAGCATTTT.

This clonotype showed up many times. The chain is built from TRBV12-3 or TRBV12-4 and TRBJ1-1, with D possibly being TRBD1 (6 bases). The CDR3 consists of 10 residues. Trimming left V 6 bases short and J 11 bases short, with 10 bases between. In DNA, the CDR3 is TGTGCCAGCAGACCAAGGGGGGCTTTCTTT. Amino acid sequence: CASRPRGAFF.

Points on this clonotype: A much more abundant neighbour one base away suggests this may be a read error. The rearrangement uses TRBV12-3 or TRBV12-4 and TRBJ1-3; 9 nucleotides match TRBD1. The length of the CDR3 is 15 residues. CDR3 coding DNA: TGTACCAGCAGCGGGACAGGGTCGTCTGGAAACACCATATATTTT. Protein sequence: CTSSGTGSSGNTIYF.

At least ten counts were recorded for this clonotype. V is TRBV30 and J is TRBJ2-2, with TRBD2 as a possible D gene (5 bases). The CDR3 covers 13 residues. Germline V gene data show CDR1 as GTSNPN and CDR2 as SVGIG (reference sequence). The V gene lost 0 bases and the J gene lost 5 bases, with 7 bases spanning the gap. The CDR3 protein is CAWSVQRTGELFF. CDR3 bases: TGTGCCTGGAGTGTACAGCGGACCGGGGAGCTGTTTTTT.

The chain uses TRBV7-8 and TRBJ1-3, with a weak D call TRBD1 (6 bases). The V gene lost 4 bases and the J gene lost 0 bases, with 10 bases spanning the gap. Germline-derived CDR1 and CDR2 are SGHVS and FQNEAQ. The CDR3 is made up of 15 amino acids. CDR3 in amino acids: CASSSTGPSGNTIYF. The CDR3 bases are TGTGCCAGCAGCTCGACAGGTCCCTCTGGAAACACCATATATTTT.

This clonotype was observed many times. The V gene is TRBV2, the J gene TRBJ2-7; TRBD1 aligns across 8 bases. The CDR3 covers 14 residues. Germline lookup yields CDR1 SNHLY and CDR2 FYNNEI. The trim removed 3 bases at V and 2 bases at J, leaving 3 bases unmatched. In DNA form, the CDR3 reads TGTGCCAGCAGTGAGAGGGACAGGCCCTACGAGCAGTACTTC. Protein product: CASSERDRPYEQYF.

This clonotype was seen many times. J is TRBJ1-1 and V is TRBV15, with D uncertain. The CDR3 extends over 16 amino acids. Germline assignment: CDR1 LNHNV and CDR2 YYDKDF (reference sequence). V dropped 0 bases and J dropped 1 base, with 12 bases sitting between them. CDR3 sequence reads: CATSRDLYLSNTEAFF. DNA for the CDR3: TGTGCCACCAGCAGAGATCTATATTTATCGAACACTGAAGCTTTCTTT.

This rearrangement joins TRBV12-3 or TRBV12-4 to TRBJ1-2; D gene uncertain. Between the trimmed V and J ends, which lost 3 bases and 3 bases, there was a span of 5 bases. This CDR3 contains 12 residues. The CDR3 DNA follows: TGTGCCAGCAGTTTCAGCGACTATGGCTACACCTTC. It encodes CASSFSDYGYTF.